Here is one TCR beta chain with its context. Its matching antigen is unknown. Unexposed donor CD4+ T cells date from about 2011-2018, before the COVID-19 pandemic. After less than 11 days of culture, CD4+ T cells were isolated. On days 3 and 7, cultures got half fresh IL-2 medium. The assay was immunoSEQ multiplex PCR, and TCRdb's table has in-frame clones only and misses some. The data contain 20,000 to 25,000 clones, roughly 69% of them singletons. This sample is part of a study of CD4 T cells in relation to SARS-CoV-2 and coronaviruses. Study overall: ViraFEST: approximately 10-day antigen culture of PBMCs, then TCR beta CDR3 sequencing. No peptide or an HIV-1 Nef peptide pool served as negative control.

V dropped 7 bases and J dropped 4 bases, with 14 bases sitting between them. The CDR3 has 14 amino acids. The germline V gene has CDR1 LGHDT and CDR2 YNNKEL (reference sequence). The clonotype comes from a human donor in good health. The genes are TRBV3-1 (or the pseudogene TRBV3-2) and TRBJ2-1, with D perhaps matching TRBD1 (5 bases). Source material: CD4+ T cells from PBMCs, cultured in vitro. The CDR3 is CASTEGAAYNEQFF. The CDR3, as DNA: TGTGCCAGCACGGAAGGGGCAGCATACAATGAGCAGTTCTTC.